This entry describes one T cell receptor (beta chain). Its specificity is unknown. This record comes from a study of shared clonotypes between healthy human individuals. About the research overall: The people who gave samples were a couple of women and three men aged 18 to 49. General study points: As a rule, naive subsets had a larger estimated richness than memory subsets. An effect of sequencing depth on clonotype sharing among donors was expected.

Naive CD8 cells lacked CD45RO, underwent positive selection for CCR7 and left out terminally differentiated effector memory CD45RA+ cells. Data came from immunoSEQ multiplex PCR; TCRdb stores just in-frame clones and leaves some out. The repertoire holds 2 million or so clones, over 85% seen once, with 1.1% in the top ten. The receptor's source is a man aged 18 to 30 in good health. Sample: naive CD8+ T cells sorted from blood.

CDR3 in DNA: TGTGCCACCAGCGCCCCTGGACTAGCGGGGGCTGAGCAGTTCTTC. It encodes CATSAPGLAGAEQFF. V and J are TRBV15 and TRBJ2-1, with TRBD2 matching 13 bases. With 5 bases clipped from V and 9 bases from J, the junction kept 7 bases outside the gene matches. The CDR3 extends over 15 amino acids. The V gene's germline CDR1 is LNHNV and CDR2 YYDKDF (reference sequence).